This T cell receptor (beta chain) was recovered during a study of T cells in localized non-small cell lung cancer (dated by TCRdb to the early 2020s). Study-level background: The study examined T cell repertoires in under 300 patients with early-stage NSCLC and compared tumors with uninvolved tumor-adjacent lungs. The mean age of the NSCLC patients was about 64 years, with approximately 130 men and approximately 100 women. The cohort comprised around 240 treatment-naïve NSCLC patients with resected, localized lung tumors.

A distance of 10 bases separates the germline ends of V and J, which lose 4 bases and 1 base respectively. Spanning cysteine to phenylalanine, the CDR3 consists of 14 amino acids. The CDR3 DNA has 42 bases and is translated from base 1. In the germline V gene, CDR1 corresponds to MNHNS and CDR2 to SASEGT. Comment on this clone: The specificity of this receptor is unknown. No base quality information exists; no much larger clone differs at one position.

At diagnosis, tumor, uninvolved tumor-adjacent lung and peripheral blood were collected and then preserved as a mix of FFPE and fresh-frozen material. For TCR repertoire profiling, blood samples were analyzed in the form of peripheral blood mononuclear cells. The immunoSEQ Assay was used to sequence TCR beta CDR3 regions from DNA. The study's processing was this. T cell density was computed as TCR beta template counts normalized to usable DNA estimated by amplifying housekeeping genes. Using the preseqR package, richness was estimated by extrapolating to 120,000 templates for tissue samples and 400,000 templates for PBMC samples. Clonality was defined by subtracting Pielou's evenness from one. Tissue-enriched TCRs were identified by differential abundance testing using productive amino-acid clonotypes, minimum total count 5 and alpha 0.1. The Jaccard Index and the Morisita Overlap Index were used to measure how much the repertoires overlapped between compartments. GLIPH clustered TCR beta CDR3s with public tetramer-defined viral CDR3s; viral motifs required at least three viral sequences plus V-gene enrichment. TCRdb's version of the immuneACCESS table is confined to in-frame rearrangements and falls short of the full clone set. An unresolved V gene accounts for under half of the shortfall where checked; the remainder is of unknown origin. Clone size and the V and J calls come from that table; the DNA yielded D and trimming. The sample contains 25,000 to 35,000 clones, 90% of them found a single time. Approximately 1% of the sample is in the top ten clones.

Paper-wide results and their limitations: Because multi-region tumor sequencing was not performed, intratumor heterogeneity could not be ruled out. Because of the exploratory design, TCR variables were selected using unadjusted p-values without false-discovery rate correction. Longer overall survival was associated with higher T cell density in blood, whereas shorter survival was associated with higher clonality in adjacent lung. The highest T cell clonality was observed in uninvolved tumor-adjacent lung, where clonality exceeded that of tumor, suggesting that antigenic responses were more focused in uninvolved tumor-adjacent lung. A median of approximately 62 of the top 100 tumor clones turned up in the paired uninvolved adjacent lung, and 25 to 35 of those clones also ranked among the top 100 of that same adjacent lung.

This sequence originates from a woman aged 40-69 years with stage I lung adenocarcinoma. The rearrangement combines TRBV6-1 with TRBJ1-1; no confident D gene assignment can be made. The sequences come from peripheral blood, collected before any cancer treatment. The CDR3 reads CASSVSPGNTEAFF. The nucleotide sequence reads TGTGCCAGCAGTGTATCCCCGGGGAACACTGAAGCTTTCTTT.